The 29 T cell receptor beta chains presented below share a single source sample, sequenced in a study of glioma-infiltrating T cells after dendritic cell vaccination. Measured with immunoSEQ multiplex PCR; TCRdb has only the in-frame clones, and not every one. The repertoire has some 87,000 clones, about 85% of them found once; the top ten carry roughly 2.9%. Source: blood, taken before dendritic cell vaccination. These receptors all come from a human donor with glioblastoma.

This clone was found a few times. The chain is built from TRBV6-5 and TRBJ1-1, with D possibly matching TRBD1 (6 bases). Trimming cost V 5 bases and J 6 bases, with 10 bases left between them. Germline CDR1 is MNHEY and CDR2 is SVGAGI. This CDR3 region has 12 residues. CDR3 in amino acids: CASSLQGSEAFF. The CDR3 bases are TGTGCCAGCAGTCTACAGGGCTCTGAAGCTTTCTTT.

This sequence joins TRBV7-9 and TRBJ2-7; tentatively, D is TRBD1 (8 bases). The CDR3 totals 17 residues. V was clipped by 5 bases and J by 4 bases, with 24 bases between them. Per the germline V gene, CDR1 is SEHNR and CDR2 is FQNEAQ (reference sequence). This chain's CDR3 is CASSERTGRSGGYEQYF. In DNA, the CDR3 is TGTGCCAGCAGCGAAAGGACAGGGAGATCGGGGGGTTACGAGCAGTACTTC. Using reference TRBV7-9 and TRBJ2-7 for the parts outside the CDR3, the full variable domain is DTGVSQNPRHKITKRGQNVTFRCDPISEHNRLYWYRQTLGQGPEFLTYFQNEAQLEKSRLLSDRFSAERPKGSFSTLEIQRTEQGDSAMYLCASSERTGRSGGYEQYFGPGTRLTVT.

J is TRBJ1-2 and V is TRBV28; TRBD1 might be the D (5 bases). The CDR3 runs 12 residues. Trimming shortened V by 6 bases and J by 4 bases, and 9 bases separated the two germline ends. Germline CDR1 and CDR2: MDHEN and SYDVKM. The CDR3 loop reads CASSDRSYGYTF. For the CDR3, the DNA is TGTGCCAGCAGCGACAGATCCTATGGCTACACCTTC.

CDR3 residues: CASSLTGWGEYEQYF. In DNA, the CDR3 is TGTGCCAGCAGTTTAACGGGGTGGGGGGAGTACGAGCAGTACTTC. The chain uses TRBV27 and TRBJ2-7; maybe TRBD2 (6 bases). CDR1 is MNHEY, CDR2 SMNVEV, per germline (reference sequence). V shed 2 bases and J shed 4 bases, with 15 bases lying between them. CDR3 size: 15 residues.

The chain uses TRBV5-1 and TRBJ2-1; D perhaps matches TRBD1 (5 bases). The germline V gene has CDR1 SGHRS and CDR2 YFSETQ. The V end lost 2 bases, the J end lost 10 bases, and 22 bases lay between the germline ends. The CDR3 consists of 16 residues. CDR3 sequence (DNA): TGCGCCAGCAGCTTTGGGGCAGGATTTTTGTTTGGGGAGCAGTTCTTC. Its protein product is CASSFGAGFLFGEQFF.

This clone was seen only once. This sequence joins TRBV7-9 and TRBJ2-7; 10 positions agree with TRBD1. This CDR3 region has 16 residues. CDR1 SEHNR and CDR2 FQNEAQ come from the germline V gene (reference sequence). Trimming removed 5 bases from V and 5 bases from J; junction bases left unmatched: 12. This CDR3 reads CASSDPRDRGPHEQYF. In nucleotides, the CDR3 is TGTGCCAGCAGCGACCCCCGGGACAGGGGACCCCACGAGCAGTACTTC.

This clone occurred once. The chain employs TRBV18 and TRBJ1-2; D unclear. Per germline, CDR1 KGHSH and CDR2 LQKENI. V dropped 6 bases and J dropped 3 bases, with 11 bases sitting between them. This CDR3 contains 13 residues. CDR3 DNA: TGTGCCAGCTCTCAAGACACCTACTATGGCTACACCTTC. This translates into CASSQDTYYGYTF.

This clone was detected only a few times. V usage is TRBV27 and J usage is TRBJ2-1; no definite D call. Deletions cut 2 bases from V and 5 bases from J, with 4 bases between. CDR1 MNHEY and CDR2 SMNVEV come from the germline V gene (reference sequence). The CDR3 totals 12 residues. The CDR3 protein is CASSLRDNEQFF. CDR3 nucleotides: TGTGCCAGCAGTTTACGGGACAATGAGCAGTTCTTC.

This chain joins TRBV18 and TRBJ1-1; D gene unclear. The germline CDR1 and CDR2 sequences are KGHSH and LQKENI. The V end lost 2 bases, the J end lost 1 base, and 5 bases lay between the germline ends. The CDR3 loop spans 13 amino acids. CDR3 amino acids: CASSPGKNTEAFF. CDR3 DNA sequence: TGTGCCAGCTCACCAGGCAAGAACACTGAAGCTTTCTTT. Using reference TRBV18 and TRBJ1-1 for the parts outside the CDR3, the full variable domain is NAGVMQNPRHLVRRRGQEARLRCSPMKGHSHVYWYRQLPEEGLKFMVYLQKENIIDESGMPKERFSAEFPKEGPSILRIQQVVRGDSAAYFCASSPGKNTEAFFGQGTRLTVV.

This rearrangement joins TRBV2 to TRBJ2-3, with D possibly matching TRBD1 (5 bases). Germline V gives CDR1 SNHLY, CDR2 FYNNEI. Trimming took 2 bases from V and 4 from J, leaving 10 bases between them. The CDR3 is made up of 14 amino acids. CDR3: CASSEQPRADTQYF. The CDR3 nucleotides are TGTGCCAGCAGTGAACAGCCCAGGGCAGATACGCAGTATTTT.

This chain joins TRBV19 and TRBJ1-1; possibly TRBD1 for D (6 bases). Per the germline V gene, CDR1 is LNHDA and CDR2 is SQIVND (reference sequence). The CDR3 spans 12 residues. Trimming took 6 bases from V and 5 from J, leaving 10 bases between them. The CDR3, as DNA: TGTGCCAGTAGCAGAACAGGGACTGAAGCTTTCTTT. It yields the protein CASSRTGTEAFF.

V is TRBV5-1 and J is TRBJ2-7; a weak D match, TRBD2 (5 bases). The CDR3 length is 12 residues. The germline V and J ends were trimmed by 1 base and 10 bases, with 12 bases remaining between them. Germline CDR1 SGHRS, CDR2 YFSETQ. CDR3 sequence reads: CASSLSGAGQYF. In DNA, the CDR3 is TGCGCCAGCAGCTTGAGCGGTGCCGGCCAGTACTTC.

The genes are TRBV4-3 and TRBJ2-3; tentative D call: TRBD1 (5 bases). Trimming stripped 0 bases from V and 5 bases from J, with 12 bases between. This CDR3 is 15 amino acids long. CDR1 LGHNA and CDR2 YSLEER come from the germline V gene. The CDR3 loop reads CASSQDLATGDTQYF. CDR3 DNA sequence: TGCGCCAGCAGCCAAGATCTTGCAACAGGAGATACGCAGTATTTT.

The V and J genes are TRBV10-3 and TRBJ1-2, with TRBD1 identical over 7 bases. CDR1 ENHRY and CDR2 SYGVKD come from the germline V gene. The ends lost 3 bases at V and 4 bases at J; junction bases unmatched: 5. The CDR3 sequence is 14 residues long. CDR3 bases: TGTGCCATCAGTGAACAACAGGGGCCCTATGGCTACACCTTC. This encodes CAISEQQGPYGYTF.

The chain has TRBV9 and TRBJ2-1; 11 bases map to TRBD2. The V gene end was trimmed by 4 bases and the J gene end by 8 bases; junction bases not matched to a gene: 5. The length of the CDR3 is 14 residues. The germline gives CDR1 SGDLS, CDR2 YYNGEE. CDR3 sequence: CASSLTSGNDEQFF. CDR3 coding DNA: TGTGCCAGCAGCCTGACTAGCGGGAACGATGAGCAGTTCTTC.

V usage is TRBV5-1 and J usage is TRBJ2-2; 10 positions agree with TRBD1. The length of the CDR3 is 15 residues. The V and J ends lost 4 bases and 7 bases, in that order; junction bases with no gene match: 7. From germline, CDR1 is SGHRS and CDR2 YFSETQ. CDR3 nucleotide sequence: TGCGCCAGCAGCGCCGGGACAGGGGCCTTCGGGGAGCTGTTTTTT. It specifies CASSAGTGAFGELFF.

The chain is built from TRBV27 and TRBJ2-3, with 7 nucleotides matching TRBD2. Germline trimming cut 4 bases from V and 11 bases from J; bases unmatched to any gene: 6. The germline V gene has CDR1 MNHEY and CDR2 SMNVEV (reference sequence). The CDR3 contains 12 residues. For the CDR3, the DNA is TGTGCCAGCAGTTCGGGACTACAGAAGCAGTATTTT. This sequence encodes CASSSGLQKQYF.

The rearrangement links TRBV10-2 to TRBJ2-7; a possible D gene is TRBD2 (5 bases). Looked up from germline, CDR1 is WSHSY and CDR2 is SAAADI. CDR3 length: 15 residues. V dropped 0 bases and J dropped 3 bases, with 12 bases sitting between them. For the CDR3, the DNA is TGCGCCAGCAGTGAGTCAGGTAGCGAGCACTACGAGCAGTACTTC. It yields the protein CASSESGSEHYEQYF.

The chain uses TRBV28 and TRBJ1-1; 7 nucleotides align to TRBD1. Germline values: CDR1 MDHEN, CDR2 SYDVKM. The trim removed 6 bases at V and 6 bases at J, leaving 4 bases unmatched. The CDR3 is made up of 12 amino acids. CDR3 DNA: TGTGCCAGCAGACGGACAGGTCCTGAAGCTTTCTTT. Encoded protein: CASRRTGPEAFF.

V usage is TRBV18 and J usage is TRBJ1-1; the match to TRBD1 covers 10 bases. V lost 3 bases to trimming and J lost 1 base; unmatched junction nucleotides: 11. Germline CDR1 and CDR2: KGHSH and LQKENI. The CDR3 has 18 amino acids. Here the CDR3 DNA reads TGTGCCAGCTCACCGATGGGACAGGGGACAACGGGGAACACTGAAGCTTTCTTT. It is translated as CASSPMGQGTTGNTEAFF.

This sequence joins TRBV12-2 and TRBJ1-4. TRBV12-2 is a pseudogene segment. The CDR3 totals 14 residues. CDR3 coding DNA: TGTGCAAGTCCGGTGGGGGGAGATTTTGAAAAACTGTTTTTT. This gives the protein CASPVGGDFEKLFF.

The chain uses TRBV7-9 and TRBJ1-3, with D hard to call. This CDR3 spans 17 amino acids. Germline values: CDR1 SEHNR, CDR2 FQNEAQ (reference sequence). V was trimmed by 4 bases and J by 0 bases, leaving 16 bases between them. The CDR3 here is CASSSGPGLDSGNTIYF. The CDR3 DNA reads TGTGCCAGCAGCTCTGGGCCCGGACTAGACTCTGGAAACACCATATATTTT.

The rearrangement links TRBV5-6 to TRBJ1-1, with D unclear. Trimming took off 0 bases at V and 4 bases at J, with 7 bases between the two ends. The CDR3 spans 13 residues. From germline, CDR1 is SGHDT and CDR2 YYEEEE. The CDR3 bases are TGTGCCAGCAGCTTGGCCAAATTCACTGAAGCTTTCTTT. It encodes CASSLAKFTEAFF.

The chain links TRBV7-9 to TRBJ2-7; D gene unclear. V gave up 4 bases and J gave up 0 bases, with 10 bases separating them. The CDR3 has 14 amino acids. The germline CDR1 and CDR2 sequences are SEHNR and FQNEAQ (reference sequence). CDR3 DNA: TGTGCCAGCAGCTCCCCGTTCCTCTCCTACGAGCAGTACTTC. Translating gives CASSSPFLSYEQYF.

This clone was detected only once. V is TRBV4-3 and J is TRBJ1-6, with TRBD1 as a possible D gene (6 bases). Trimming cost V 4 bases and J 9 bases, with 19 bases left between them. CDR3 size: 16 residues. The germline gives CDR1 LGHNA, CDR2 YSLEER. As DNA, the CDR3 is TGCGCCAGCAGCCGAGAACAGGGAGAGGGGCTTTCACCCCTCCACTTT. This sequence encodes CASSREQGEGLSPLHF.

The J gene is TRBJ2-7, the V gene TRBV5-6; TRBD1 matches 7 bases. The V and J ends lost 2 bases and 2 bases, in that order; junction bases with no gene match: 1. Germline-derived CDR1 and CDR2 are SGHDT and YYEEEE. This CDR3 is 13 amino acids long. The CDR3 loop is CASSFGQAYEQYF. Written as DNA, the CDR3 is TGTGCCAGCAGCTTCGGACAGGCCTACGAGCAGTACTTC.

V usage is TRBV25-1 and J usage is TRBJ1-2; 9 bases map to TRBD1. The germline V gene encodes CDR1 MGHDK and CDR2 SYGVNS. The ends lost 2 bases at V and 2 bases at J; junction bases unmatched: 12. The CDR3 sequence is 18 residues long. CDR3 residues: CASSEPGTGKMSNYGYTF. CDR3 coding DNA: TGTGCCAGCAGTGAACCAGGGACAGGGAAAATGTCGAACTATGGCTACACCTTC.

The chain uses TRBV4-2 and TRBJ1-2, with a tentative D call TRBD1 (5 bases). There are 13 residues in the CDR3. V was trimmed by 0 bases and J by 8 bases, leaving 10 bases between them. In germline, CDR1 is LGHNA, CDR2 YNFKEQ. The CDR3 sequence: CASSQDVGGGYTF. The CDR3, as DNA: TGTGCCAGCAGCCAAGACGTGGGGGGGGGCTACACCTTC.

The rearrangement joins TRBV10-3 to TRBJ2-7; D not certain. The CDR3 runs 15 residues. The germline V and J ends were trimmed by 5 bases and 7 bases, with 21 bases remaining between them. Germline V gene lookup returns CDR1 ENHRY and CDR2 SYGVKD. The CDR3 DNA reads TGTGCCATCAGTCCCCACGGCAGGCCCCCCTTAGAGCAGTACTTC. It yields the protein CAISPHGRPPLEQYF.